Shown below are 26 T cell receptor beta chains from a single sample sequenced in a study of T cells in women clearing cervical HPV infection. Generated by immunoSEQ multiplex PCR, the TCRdb table keeps only in-frame clones and is missing some. Its listing shows some 30,000 clones. Sequencing was done on a sample of blood buffy coat. All receptors come from a woman aged 18 to 75 with a cervical HPV16 infection that either progressed to CIN3+ or cleared (not recorded which).

In regard to this clone: With the read ending 3 residues before the CDR3 end, the germline J gene is used to fill in that end. The gene calls are TRBV6-1 and TRBJ2-1; 7 nucleotides match TRBD1. V dropped 2 bases and J dropped 9; count of bases not matched to a gene: 13. Germline V gene data show CDR1 as MNHNS and CDR2 as SASEGT. This CDR3 spans 16 amino acids. The CDR3 is CASSESGAGGRGEQFF. CDR3 DNA, as far as it was read: TGTGCCAGCAGTGAAAGTGGGGCAGGGGGTCGCGGTGAG.

About this clone itself: The read halts 3 residues ahead of the CDR3 end, with the missing end drawn from the germline J gene. The chain employs TRBV18 and TRBJ1-1; TRBD1 matches 7 bases. The V gene's germline CDR1 is KGHSH and CDR2 LQKENI. Trimming took 1 base from V and 3 from J; bases not matched to a gene: 5. The CDR3 totals 15 residues. The CDR3 DNA, read in part, is TGTGCCAGCTCACCACTTCCCGGGACAGACACTGAA. Amino acid sequence: CASSPLPGTDTE. The entire CDR3 protein is CASSPLPGTDTEAFF.

On this clone itself: The read falls 3 residues short of the CDR3 end, and the missing part is taken from the germline J gene. The V gene is TRBV5-1, the J gene TRBJ2-2; 8 positions agree with TRBD1. Germline values: CDR1 SGHRS, CDR2 YFSETQ. This CDR3 comprises 16 residues. CDR3 bases read: TGCGCCAGCAGCCCCATCTGGGCGGGACAGGCCGTTGAG. It is translated as CASSPIWAGQAVE. The CDR3 as a whole reads CASSPIWAGQAVELFF.

Concerning this clone itself: The sequenced fragment ends 3 residues before the CDR3 boundary, so the rest is inferred from the germline J gene. The J gene is TRBJ2-5, the V gene TRBV12-3 or TRBV12-4; D possibly corresponds to TRBD2 (6 bases). The length of the CDR3 is 15 residues. V lost 4 bases, J lost 2 bases, and 14 bases lay in between. This chain's CDR3 is CASSSGVGRQETQYF. CDR3 bases read: TGTGCCAGCAGTTCGGGGGTGGGTCGTCAAGAGACC.

Note on this clone: The sequence runs out 3 residues before the end of the CDR3; the remainder is reconstructed from the germline J gene. This chain connects TRBV18 to TRBJ2-5; 10 bases match TRBD2. This CDR3 is 14 amino acids long. CDR1 KGHSH and CDR2 LQKENI come from the germline V gene. The trim removed 0 bases at V and 7 bases at J, leaving 2 bases unmatched. CDR3 region: CASSPPASGRTQYF. Incomplete CDR3 DNA: TGTGCCAGCTCACCACCGGCTAGCGGGAGGACC.

About this clone itself: Read data end 3 residues before the CDR3 end; the end is taken from the germline J gene. The rearrangement uses TRBV7-2 and TRBJ1-2; D remains unclear. The germline gives CDR1 SGHTA, CDR2 FQGNSA. CDR3 size: 13 residues. CDR3 protein: CASSLDKGLGYTF. The part of the CDR3 DNA that was read is TGTGCCAGCAGCTTAGATAAGGGCTTGGGC.

Remarks on this clone: Sequencing ends 3 residues short of the CDR3 end; the germline J gene provides the rest. The J gene is TRBJ2-3, the V gene TRBV20-1; 7 nucleotides match TRBD2. Germline assignment: CDR1 DFQATT and CDR2 SNEGSKA (reference sequence). V shed 0 bases, J shed 2 bases, and the junction held 11 bases outside the gene matches. The CDR3 runs 17 residues. The part of the CDR3 DNA that was read is TGCAGTGCTAGAGATTGGGGGAGAGCGGGAATCACAGATACG. This translates into CSARDWGRAGITDT. The whole CDR3 protein reads CSARDWGRAGITDTQYF.

Notes on this clone: With the read ending 3 residues before the CDR3 end, the germline J gene is used to fill in that end. The gene calls are TRBV11-2 and TRBJ2-5; TRBD1 matches at 10 bases. V shed 4 bases and J 4 bases; nucleotides not matched to a gene: 6. Germline V gives CDR1 SGHAT, CDR2 FQNNGV. This CDR3 contains 15 residues. CDR3 region: CASSSRTGGTETQYF. The sequenced CDR3 bases are TGTGCCAGCAGCTCCCGGACAGGGGGAACAGAGACC. Based on the CDR3 plus reference TRBV11-2 and TRBJ2-5, the full variable domain is EAGVAQSPRYKIIEKRQSVAFWCNPISGHATLYWYQQILGQGPKLLIQFQNNGVVDDSQLPKDRFSAERLKGVDSTLKIQPAKLEDSAVYLCASSSRTGGTETQYFGPGTRLLVL.

CDR3 bases read: TGCAGTGCAAGCCGGGGGGGCCGCACCGGGGAG. Its protein is CSASRGGRTGE. The CDR3 in full is CSASRGGRTGELFF. The chain joins TRBV20-1 to TRBJ2-2, with 8 bases that match TRBD2. Read data end 3 residues before the CDR3 end; the end is taken from the germline J gene. The length of the CDR3 is 14 residues. Trimming took 6 bases from V and 4 from J; bases not matched to a gene: 7. The germline gives CDR1 DFQATT, CDR2 SNEGSKA (reference sequence).

On this clone itself: The read terminates 3 residues ahead of where the CDR3 ends, so the germline J gene completes it. The chain links TRBV15 to TRBJ2-3; possible D gene TRBD1, 5 bases. The germline V gene encodes CDR1 LNHNV and CDR2 YYDKDF (reference sequence). The CDR3 covers 14 residues. V lost 1 base to trimming and J lost 3 bases, with 8 bases between them. The sequenced CDR3 bases are TGTGCCACCAGCAGAGTAGGGGTAACAGATACG. As protein: CATSRVGVTDT. The whole CDR3 is CATSRVGVTDTQYF.

Note on this clone: The read is 3 residues too short to cover the CDR3 end, so that end is filled in from the germline J gene. The genes are TRBV5-4 and TRBJ2-2; possibly TRBD2 for D (5 bases). This CDR3 is 16 amino acids long. Germline V gene sequence: CDR1 SGHNT, CDR2 YYREEE (reference sequence). Trimming took 0 bases from V and 1 from J, leaving 10 bases between them. Partial CDR3 DNA: TGTGCCAGCAGCTTGGCCAACGCGGGGAACACCGGGGAG. It codes for CASSLANAGNTGE. The full CDR3 protein reads CASSLANAGNTGELFF.

A note on this clone: The observed sequence ends 3 residues before the CDR3 terminus, with the missing tail filled in from the germline J gene. This chain uses TRBV7-8 with TRBJ1-1; D unclear. Germline loops: CDR1 SGHVS, CDR2 FQNEAQ. This CDR3 contains 13 residues. The V end was cut by 4 bases, the J end by 6 bases, with 12 bases between. The CDR3 bases that were read are TGTGCCAGCAGCTGGAGCACTACCTCTGAA. Its protein is CASSWSTTSE. The complete CDR3 sequence is CASSWSTTSEAFF.

Comments on this clone: One end of the junction fails to match germline, which may point to a read error. The read is 3 residues too short to cover the CDR3 end, so that end is filled in from the germline J gene. The chain couples TRBV4-2 to TRBJ1-2; D uncertain. This CDR3 has 14 amino acids. CDR1 is LGHNA, CDR2 YNFKEQ, per germline. Incomplete CDR3 DNA: TGCGCCAGCAGCCAAGATGGGCGTCGTCCGGGC. Its translation: CASSQDGRRPG. The full CDR3 protein is CASSQDGRRPGYTF.

Worth noting for this clone: The CDR3 end lies 3 residues beyond the end of the read and is filled in from the germline J gene. V is TRBV7-9 and J is TRBJ1-2; a possible D gene is TRBD1 (5 bases). The CDR3 sequence is 13 residues long. CDR1 and CDR2 from the germline V gene are SEHNR and FQNEAQ (reference sequence). The CDR3 sequence: CASRTGDSYDYTF. The sequenced part of the CDR3 DNA is TGTGCCAGCAGAACAGGAGACTCCTACGAC. Full variable domain (missing parts from reference TRBV7-9 and TRBJ1-2): DTGVSQNPRHKITKRGQNVTFRCDPISEHNRLYWYRQTLGQGPEFLTYFQNEAQLEKSRLLSDRFSAERPKGSFSTLEIQRTEQGDSAMYLCASRTGDSYDYTFGSGTRLTVV.

A remark on this clone: The DNA ends 3 residues before the CDR3 does, and the rest of the CDR3 is filled in from the germline J gene. The rearrangement links TRBV10-1 to TRBJ2-1; 8 nucleotides agree with TRBD2. After removal of 2 bases from V and 2 bases from J, the junction contained 2 bases not matched to a gene. The germline gives CDR1 WNHNN, CDR2 SYGVQD (reference sequence). The CDR3 spans 15 residues. The covered CDR3 bases are TGCGCCAGCAGTGAGGGGGGACTAGCCTACAATGAG. This codes for CASSEGGLAYNE. The full-length CDR3 reads as CASSEGGLAYNEQFF.

This clone registers medium-sized (0.01 to 0.1%) by frequency. The DNA ends 3 residues before the CDR3 does, and the rest of the CDR3 is filled in from the germline J gene. Other DNA sequences in the sample encode the same CDR3. The V and J genes are TRBV18 and TRBJ2-7; D unclear. V dropped 3 bases and J dropped 2 bases, with 11 bases sitting between them. This CDR3 contains 14 residues. CDR1 and CDR2 (germline): KGHSH, LQKENI. The CDR3 bases that were read are TGTGCCAGCTCACCTGACTCGCAACCCTACGAG. Translated, it gives CASSPDSQPYE. The CDR3 reads in full as CASSPDSQPYEQYF.

Turning to this clone: Read data end 3 residues before the CDR3 end; the end is taken from the germline J gene. This chain joins TRBV5-4 and TRBJ2-7; possibly TRBD1 for D (6 bases). The V end lost 1 base, the J end lost 2 bases, and 13 bases lay between the germline ends. CDR1 SGHNT and CDR2 YYREEE come from the germline V gene (reference sequence). CDR3 length: 15 residues. The CDR3 region is CASSLQGTPTYEQYF. The covered CDR3 bases are TGTGCCAGCAGCTTGCAGGGGACACCCACCTACGAG.

Comment on this clone: The read terminates 3 residues before the CDR3 end, so the remaining end is supplied by the germline J gene. The chain has TRBV5-1 and TRBJ2-1; no clear D gene. This CDR3 is 14 amino acids long. Germline V gene lookup returns CDR1 SGHRS and CDR2 YFSETQ. Trimming shortened V by 3 bases and J by 9 bases, and 16 bases separated the two germline ends. The covered CDR3 bases are TGCGCCAGCAGCTATTCCCAAGGGTCCACTGAG. It codes for CASSYSQGSTE. The full-length CDR3 reads as CASSYSQGSTEQFF.

As to this clone: The read stops 3 residues short of the end of the CDR3; the missing end is completed from the germline J gene. The gene calls are TRBV20-1 and TRBJ2-7; TRBD2 matches 7 bases. Losses at the gene ends were 4 bases for V and 2 bases for J; bases not matched to a gene: 8. The CDR3 length is 14 residues. Per the germline V gene, CDR1 is DFQATT and CDR2 is SNEGSKA (reference sequence). CDR3 residues: CSATSGSFAYEQYF. The CDR3 bases that were read are TGCAGTGCTACTAGCGGATCCTTCGCCTACGAG.

In regard to this clone: The read comes to an end 3 residues before the CDR3 does, leaving the germline J gene to fill in the end. This sequence joins TRBV20-1 and TRBJ2-3; tentatively, D is TRBD2 (6 bases). The CDR3 is made up of 13 amino acids. Per the germline V gene, CDR1 is DFQATT and CDR2 is SNEGSKA (reference sequence). The part of the CDR3 DNA that was read is TGCAGTGCTCGCCGGGACTTTCAAGAGACG. It translates to CSARRDFQET. In full, the CDR3 is CSARRDFQETQYF.

For this clone: The read is 3 residues too short to cover the CDR3 end, so that end is filled in from the germline J gene. V is TRBV29-1 and J is TRBJ1-2, with D perhaps matching TRBD1 (6 bases). Trimming cost V 5 bases and J 6 bases, with 22 bases left between them. CDR3 length equals 15 residues. CDR1 is SQVTM, CDR2 ANQGSEA, per germline. The CDR3 sequence is CSVWLGSGGPNGYTF. The DNA read from the CDR3 is TGCAGCGTTTGGTTAGGCTCTGGGGGCCCTAATGGC.

On this clone itself: The CDR3 end falls 3 residues outside the read, so it is completed with the germline J gene. The chain joins TRBV27 to TRBJ1-5; TRBD1 matches 8 bases. This CDR3 comprises 13 residues. Looked up from germline, CDR1 is MNHEY and CDR2 is SMNVEV (reference sequence). Trimming removed 5 bases from V and 8 bases from J; junction bases left unmatched: 5. This chain's CDR3 is CASSLDRAKPQHF. The CDR3 bases that were read are TGTGCCAGCAGTCTGGACAGGGCTAAGCCC.

In regard to this clone: The read halts 3 residues ahead of the CDR3 end, with the missing end drawn from the germline J gene. V and J are TRBV18 and TRBJ1-2; 9 bases fit TRBD1. Germline V CDR1 and CDR2: KGHSH, LQKENI. The CDR3 contains 17 residues. CDR3 loop: CASSPLYGTGKTDTYTF. Partial CDR3 DNA: TGTGCCAGCTCACCGCTTTACGGGACAGGGAAGACAGATACC.

On this clone itself: Read coverage stops 3 residues before the CDR3 terminus; the germline J gene supplies the remainder. The chain employs TRBV10-2 and TRBJ2-1; TRBD2 matches 15 bases. From germline, CDR1 is WSHSY and CDR2 SAAADI. The CDR3 length is 15 residues. With 11 bases clipped from V and 7 bases from J, the junction kept 9 bases outside the gene matches. CDR3 DNA (partial): TGCGCCTCAAGGACTAGCGGGGGGGCTGTGAATGAG. Protein sequence: CASRTSGGAVNE. The whole CDR3 is CASRTSGGAVNEQFF.

Concerning this clone itself: The CDR3 end falls 3 residues outside the read, so it is completed with the germline J gene. The J gene is TRBJ2-7, the V gene TRBV18; D may be TRBD2 (6 bases). This CDR3 region has 15 residues. Trimming took 2 bases from V and 2 from J, leaving 13 bases between them. The germline CDR1 and CDR2 sequences are KGHSH and LQKENI. CDR3 bases read: TGTGCCAGCTCACCAGGGACTCAAGCGGCCTACGAG. Translation: CASSPGTQAAYE. The whole CDR3 reads CASSPGTQAAYEQYF.

Note on this clone: The read terminates 3 residues ahead of where the CDR3 ends, so the germline J gene completes it. The V gene is TRBV20-1, the J gene TRBJ1-5; TRBD1 is a possible D gene (6 bases). CDR3 length: 16 amino acids. Germline loops: CDR1 DFQATT, CDR2 SNEGSKA (reference sequence). V shed 2 bases and J shed 2 bases, with 16 bases lying between them. CDR3 DNA, as far as it was read: TGCAGTGCTAGAAGTACAACAGGGTTTGGCAATCAGCCC. It codes for CSARSTTGFGNQP. The CDR3 as a whole reads CSARSTTGFGNQPQHF.